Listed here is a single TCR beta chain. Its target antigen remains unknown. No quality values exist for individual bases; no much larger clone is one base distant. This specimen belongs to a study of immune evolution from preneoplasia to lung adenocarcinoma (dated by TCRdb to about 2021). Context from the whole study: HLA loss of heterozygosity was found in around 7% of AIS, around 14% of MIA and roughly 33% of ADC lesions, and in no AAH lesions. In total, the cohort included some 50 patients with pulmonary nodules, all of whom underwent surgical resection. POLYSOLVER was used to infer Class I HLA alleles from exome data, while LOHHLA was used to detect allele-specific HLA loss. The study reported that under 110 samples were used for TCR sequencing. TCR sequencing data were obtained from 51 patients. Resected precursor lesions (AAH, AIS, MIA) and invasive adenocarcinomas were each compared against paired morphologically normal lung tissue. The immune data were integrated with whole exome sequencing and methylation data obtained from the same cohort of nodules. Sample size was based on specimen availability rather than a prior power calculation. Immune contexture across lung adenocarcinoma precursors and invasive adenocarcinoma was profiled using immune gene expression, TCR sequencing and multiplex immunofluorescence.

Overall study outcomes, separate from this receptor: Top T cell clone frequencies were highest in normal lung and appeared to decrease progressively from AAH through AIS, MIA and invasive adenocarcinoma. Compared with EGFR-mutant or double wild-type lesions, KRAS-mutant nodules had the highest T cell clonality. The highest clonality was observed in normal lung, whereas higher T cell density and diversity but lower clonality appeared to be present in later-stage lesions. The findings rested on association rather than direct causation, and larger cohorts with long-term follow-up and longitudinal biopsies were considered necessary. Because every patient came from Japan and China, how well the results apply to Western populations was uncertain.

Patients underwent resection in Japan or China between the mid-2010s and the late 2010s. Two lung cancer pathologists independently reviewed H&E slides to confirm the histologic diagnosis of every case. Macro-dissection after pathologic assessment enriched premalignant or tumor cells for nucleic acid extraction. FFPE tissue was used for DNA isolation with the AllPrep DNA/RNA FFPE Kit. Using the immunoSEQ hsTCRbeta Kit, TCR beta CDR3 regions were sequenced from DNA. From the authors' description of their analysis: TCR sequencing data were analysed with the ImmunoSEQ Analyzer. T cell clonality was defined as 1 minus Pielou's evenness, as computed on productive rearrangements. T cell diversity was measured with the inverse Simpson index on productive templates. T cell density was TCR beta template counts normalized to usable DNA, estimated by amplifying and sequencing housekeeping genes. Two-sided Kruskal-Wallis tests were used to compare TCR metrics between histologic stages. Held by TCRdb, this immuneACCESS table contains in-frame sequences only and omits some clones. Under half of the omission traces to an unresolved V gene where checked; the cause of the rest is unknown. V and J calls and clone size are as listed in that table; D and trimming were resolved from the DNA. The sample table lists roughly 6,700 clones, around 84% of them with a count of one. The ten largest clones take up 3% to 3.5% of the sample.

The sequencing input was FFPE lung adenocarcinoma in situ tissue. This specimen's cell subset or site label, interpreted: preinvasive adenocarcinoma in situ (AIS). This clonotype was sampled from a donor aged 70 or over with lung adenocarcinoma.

The CDR3 loop reads CASSKWTGGSEQYF. The nucleotide sequence is TGTGCCAGCAGCAAGTGGACAGGGGGCAGCGAGCAGTACTTC. The rearrangement combines TRBV2 with TRBJ2-7, with 11 junctional bases fitting TRBD1. Compared with germline, V lacks 6 bases and J lacks 6 bases; bases without a gene match: 7. Inclusive of the bounding cysteine and phenylalanine, the CDR3 is 14 residues long. Only the CDR3 region is kept as DNA, spanning 42 bases read in frame from base 1. CDR1 SNHLY and CDR2 FYNNEI were looked up in the germline V gene.